This TCR beta chain was profiled in a study of cytomegalovirus exposure and HLA in healthy donors. Sequenced by immunoSEQ multiplex PCR; TCRdb stores in-frame clones only, minus some. The sample includes about 160,000 clones, roughly 90% of them seen just once. The sequence was obtained from a man aged 18-30 years in good health and CMV-seropositive. The specimen sequenced was PBMCs.

The CDR3 sequence: CASSQGDREETQYF. The CDR3 DNA sequence: TGTGCCAGCAGCCAGGGAGACAGGGAAGAGACCCAGTACTTC. This chain connects TRBV4-2 to TRBJ2-5; TRBD1 agrees at 7 bases. The junction had 4 bases not matched to a gene; V was cut back by 3 bases and J by 3 bases. The CDR3 totals 14 residues. Germline loops: CDR1 LGHNA, CDR2 YNFKEQ.